This TCR beta chain was identified during a study of cytomegalovirus exposure and HLA in healthy donors. Primers for the PCR totalled 60 Vbeta and 13 Jbeta. The protocol was immunoSEQ multiplex PCR, while the TCRdb copy is restricted to in-frame clones and leaves out a portion. The sample has about 83,000 clones, just under 75% seen once. The CDR3 spans 12 residues. Trimming left V 10 bases short and J 5 bases short, with 14 bases between. The V gene's germline CDR1 is SNHLY and CDR2 FYNNEI. Healthy bone marrow donors formed the donor group. The chain links TRBV2 to TRBJ1-2; possible D gene TRBD1, 5 bases. The source material was PBMCs. This sequence was found in a man aged 60 to 75 in good health and CMV-seronegative. This CDR3 reads CATLGTFYGYTF. DNA of the CDR3: TGTGCCACGCTCGGGACTTTTTATGGCTACACCTTC.